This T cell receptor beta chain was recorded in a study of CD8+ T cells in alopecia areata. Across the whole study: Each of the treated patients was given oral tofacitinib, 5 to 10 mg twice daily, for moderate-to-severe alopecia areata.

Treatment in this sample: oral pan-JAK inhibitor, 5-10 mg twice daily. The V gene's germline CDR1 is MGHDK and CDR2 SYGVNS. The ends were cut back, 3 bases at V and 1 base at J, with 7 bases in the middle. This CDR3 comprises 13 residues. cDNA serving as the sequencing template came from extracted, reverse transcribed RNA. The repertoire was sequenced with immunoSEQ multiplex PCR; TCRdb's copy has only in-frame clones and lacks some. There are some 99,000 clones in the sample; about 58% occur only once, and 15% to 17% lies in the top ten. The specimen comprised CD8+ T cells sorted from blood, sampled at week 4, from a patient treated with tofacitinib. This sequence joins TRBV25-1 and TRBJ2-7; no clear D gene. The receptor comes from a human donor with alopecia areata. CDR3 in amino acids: CASSDTSSYEQYF. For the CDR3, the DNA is TGTGCCAGCAGTGATACCAGTTCCTACGAGCAGTACTTC.